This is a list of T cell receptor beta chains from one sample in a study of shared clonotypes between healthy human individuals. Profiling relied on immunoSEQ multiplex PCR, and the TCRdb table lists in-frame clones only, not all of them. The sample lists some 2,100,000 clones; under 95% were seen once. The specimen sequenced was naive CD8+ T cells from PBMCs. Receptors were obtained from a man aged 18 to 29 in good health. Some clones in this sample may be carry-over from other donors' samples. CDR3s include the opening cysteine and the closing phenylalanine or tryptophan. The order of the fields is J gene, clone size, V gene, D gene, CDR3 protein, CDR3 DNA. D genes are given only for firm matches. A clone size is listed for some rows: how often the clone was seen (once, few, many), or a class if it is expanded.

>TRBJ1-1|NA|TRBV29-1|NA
CSVGVENRAFF
TGCAGCGTCGGAGTTGAGAATCGAGCTTTCTTT
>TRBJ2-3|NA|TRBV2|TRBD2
CASTNGGLAVSTDTQYF
TGTGCCAGCACAAACGGGGGACTAGCGGTCAGCACAGATACGCAGTATTTT
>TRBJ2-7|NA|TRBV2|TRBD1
CASSEIQGAFSYEQYF
TGTGCCAGCAGTGAAATCCAGGGGGCTTTCTCCTACGAGCAGTACTTC
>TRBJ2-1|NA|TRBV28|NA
CASSLHPVTYNEQFF
TGTGCCAGCAGTTTGCACCCCGTGACCTACAATGAGCAGTTCTTC
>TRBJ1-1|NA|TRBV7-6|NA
CASSLRQNTEAFF
TGTGCCAGCAGCCTCAGACAGAACACTGAAGCTTTCTTT
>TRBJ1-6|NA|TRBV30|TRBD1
CAWSPRDSWSPLHF
TGTGCCTGGAGTCCCCGGGACAGCTGGTCACCCCTCCACTTT
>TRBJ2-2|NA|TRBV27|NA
CASSLIATGELFF
TGTGCCAGCAGTTTAATTGCTACCGGGGAGCTGTTTTTT
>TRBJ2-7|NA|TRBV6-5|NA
CASSYAGTTYEQYF
TGTGCCAGCAGTTACGCCGGGACCACCTACGAGCAGTACTTC
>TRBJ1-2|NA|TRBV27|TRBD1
CASSSRTGTGYTF
TGTGCCAGCAGTTCCCGGACAGGGACTGGCTACACCTTC
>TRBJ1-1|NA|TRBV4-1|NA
CASSPKKGGTEAFF
TGCGCCAGCAGCCCGAAGAAGGGGGGGACTGAAGCTTTCTTT
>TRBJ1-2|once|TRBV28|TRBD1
CASRPTGGSYGYTF
TGTGCCAGCAGACCGACAGGGGGCAGCTATGGCTACACCTTC
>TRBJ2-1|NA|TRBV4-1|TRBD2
CASSQDAGVWEQFF
TGCGCCAGCAGCCAAGATGCGGGAGTATGGGAGCAGTTCTTC
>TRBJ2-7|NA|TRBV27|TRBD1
CASSLSTGTGKHEQYF
TGTGCCAGCAGTTTATCTACCGGGACAGGGAAACACGAGCAGTACTTC
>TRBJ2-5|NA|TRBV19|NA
CASSISSEWTQYF
TGTGCCAGTAGTATTTCTAGCGAATGGACCCAGTACTTC
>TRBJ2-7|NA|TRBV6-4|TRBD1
CASSEGQGAYEQYF
TGTGCCAGCAGTGAGGGGCAGGGGGCCTACGAGCAGTACTTC
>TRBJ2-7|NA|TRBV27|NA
CASSLSGGGYEQYF
TGTGCCAGCAGTTTATCAGGAGGGGGCTACGAGCAGTACTTC
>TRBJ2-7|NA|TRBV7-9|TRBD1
CASSFSTGSSYEQYF
TGTGCCAGCAGCTTCTCGACAGGGAGCTCCTACGAGCAGTACTTC
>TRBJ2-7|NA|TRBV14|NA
CASSQVYPTYEQYF
TGTGCCAGCAGCCAAGTATACCCGACCTACGAGCAGTACTTC
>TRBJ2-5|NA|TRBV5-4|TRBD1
CASSWDPGQGIVETQYF
TGTGCCAGCAGCTGGGACCCCGGACAGGGGATTGTGGAGACCCAGTACTTC
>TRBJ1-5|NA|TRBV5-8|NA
CASRLGRSNQPQHF
TGTGCCAGCAGACTAGGACGTAGCAATCAGCCCCAGCATTTT
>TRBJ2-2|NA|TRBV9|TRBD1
CASSTGDNPNTGELFF
TGTGCCAGCAGCACAGGGGATAACCCGAACACCGGGGAGCTGTTTTTT